The sequence of this T cell receptor beta chain was determined in a study of T-cell memory formation after mild COVID-19. Whole-study context: Across donors, TCR clusters were largely donor specific. Whole-study results and caveats: Some responding clones appeared in pre-infection memory, suggesting cross-reactive memory joined. Mainly CM and EM harbored the contracting CD4+ clones; mainly EMRA harbored the CD8+ ones. Clonal second-wave expansions that peaked on day 37 had unconfirmed SARS-CoV-2 specificity.

This clonotype came up a few times. As yet, its antigen is unknown. V dropped 1 base and J dropped 6; count of bases not matched to a gene: 17. The CDR3 extends over 19 amino acids. Germline values: CDR1 LGHDT, CDR2 YNNKEL (reference sequence). TCRdb itself ran the 5' RACE reads through MiXCR, one entry per CDR3 protein. The sample lists more than 250,000 distinct CDR3 sequences; roughly 16% were seen once. This TCR was recovered from a man aged 18 to 30 who had mild COVID-19 (a few samples of this study predate the infection). Cell type and time point are not known. Source material: PBMCs or a T cell subset sorted from them (not recorded which). The V gene is TRBV3-1, the J gene TRBJ2-1; 8 bases are shared with TRBD1. The CDR3 nucleotides are TGTGCCAGCAGCCAAGGTGGGACAGGCGGCAGCAGGGGCGGCAATGAGCAGTTCTTC. Translation gives CASSQGGTGGSRGGNEQFF.